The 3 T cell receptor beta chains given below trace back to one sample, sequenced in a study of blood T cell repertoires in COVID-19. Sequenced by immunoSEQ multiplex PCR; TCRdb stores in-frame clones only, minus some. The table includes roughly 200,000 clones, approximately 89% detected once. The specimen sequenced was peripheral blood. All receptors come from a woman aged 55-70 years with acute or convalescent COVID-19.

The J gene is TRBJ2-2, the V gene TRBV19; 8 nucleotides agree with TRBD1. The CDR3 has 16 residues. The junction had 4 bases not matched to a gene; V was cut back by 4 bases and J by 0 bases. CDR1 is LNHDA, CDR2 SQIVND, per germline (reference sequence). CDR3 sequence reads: CASSRRTGSNTGELFF. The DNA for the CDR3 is TGTGCCAGTAGTAGAAGGACAGGGTCGAACACCGGGGAGCTGTTTTTT.

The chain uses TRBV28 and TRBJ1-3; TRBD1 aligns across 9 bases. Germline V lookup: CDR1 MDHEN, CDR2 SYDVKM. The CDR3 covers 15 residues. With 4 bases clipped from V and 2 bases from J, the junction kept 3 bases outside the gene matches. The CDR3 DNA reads TGTGCCAGCAGTTCCACAGGGGGCCCTGGAAACACCATATATTTT. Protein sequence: CASSSTGGPGNTIYF.

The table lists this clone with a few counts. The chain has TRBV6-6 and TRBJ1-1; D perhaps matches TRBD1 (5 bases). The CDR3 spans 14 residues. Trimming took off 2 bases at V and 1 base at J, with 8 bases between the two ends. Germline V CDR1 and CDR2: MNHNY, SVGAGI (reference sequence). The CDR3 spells CASSYGAPNTEAFF. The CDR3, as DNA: TGTGCCAGCAGTTACGGGGCACCGAACACTGAAGCTTTCTTT.